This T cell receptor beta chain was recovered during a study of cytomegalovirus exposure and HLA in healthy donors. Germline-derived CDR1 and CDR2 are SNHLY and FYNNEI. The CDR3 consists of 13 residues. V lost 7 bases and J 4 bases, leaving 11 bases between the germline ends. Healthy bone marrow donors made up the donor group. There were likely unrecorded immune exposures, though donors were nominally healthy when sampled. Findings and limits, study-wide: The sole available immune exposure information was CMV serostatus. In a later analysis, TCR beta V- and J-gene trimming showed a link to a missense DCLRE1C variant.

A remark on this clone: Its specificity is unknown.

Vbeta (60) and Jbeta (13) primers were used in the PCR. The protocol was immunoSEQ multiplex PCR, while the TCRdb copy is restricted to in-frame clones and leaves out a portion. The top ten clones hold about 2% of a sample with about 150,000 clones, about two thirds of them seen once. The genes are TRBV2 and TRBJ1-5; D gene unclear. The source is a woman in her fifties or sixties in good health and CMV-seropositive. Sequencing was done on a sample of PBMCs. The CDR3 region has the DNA TGTGCCAGCACCTCCTTCGTAAATCAGCCCCAGCATTTT. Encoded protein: CASTSFVNQPQHF.